Below, one T cell receptor (beta chain) is given with its context. This sample is drawn from a study of OX40 agonist ivuxolimab in advanced cancers. V shed 4 bases, J shed 4 bases, and the junction held 8 bases outside the gene matches. The germline V gene has CDR1 SGHTS and CDR2 YDEGEE. The CDR3 runs to 15 residues. Produced via immunoSEQ multiplex PCR; TCRdb's table is partial and in-frame only. The sample consists of about 39,000 clones, 90% to 95% of them appearing once. The sample was CD4+ or CD8+ T cells sorted from blood, taken in a trial of the OX40 agonist ivuxolimab. This clonotype originated in an adult with an advanced solid tumor such as melanoma, head and neck, liver or kidney cancer. V usage is TRBV5-8 and J usage is TRBJ2-5; 9 nucleotides align to TRBD1. In DNA form, the CDR3 reads TGTGCCAGCAGCCCCGGACAGGGGATTGGAGAGACCCAGTACTTC. Protein: CASSPGQGIGETQYF.